The 14 T cell receptor beta chains below all came from one sample that was sequenced in a study of blood T cell repertoires in COVID-19. Produced via immunoSEQ multiplex PCR; TCRdb's table is partial and in-frame only. The data show approximately 63,000 clones, approximately 90% seen once. The sequencing input was peripheral blood. The receptors shown here come from a woman aged 60-75 years with COVID-19, enrolled during active disease.

The genes are TRBV24-1 and TRBJ2-7; D is unresolved. The CDR3 totals 13 residues. The ends were cut back, 5 bases at V and 5 bases at J, with 12 bases in the middle. Per the germline V gene, CDR1 is KGHDR and CDR2 is SFDVKD. The CDR3 reads CATSGSGGHEQYF. CDR3 DNA: TGTGCCACCAGTGGTAGTGGCGGCCACGAGCAGTACTTC.

V usage is TRBV7-2 and J usage is TRBJ2-7; the match to TRBD1 covers 7 bases. The CDR3 consists of 15 residues. Germline lookup yields CDR1 SGHTA and CDR2 FQGNSA. V lost 5 bases to trimming and J lost 3 bases; unmatched junction nucleotides: 10. The CDR3 is CASSISTGFDYEQYF. DNA of the CDR3: TGTGCCAGCAGCATTTCGACAGGGTTCGACTACGAGCAGTACTTC.

The V and J genes are TRBV4-1 and TRBJ1-1; D gene unclear. The CDR3 consists of 13 residues. CDR1 is MGHRA and CDR2 is YSYEKL in the germline V gene. V lost 0 bases to trimming and J lost 7 bases, with 9 bases between them. In DNA, the CDR3 is TGCGCCAGCAGCCAAGATGGACTGGGTGAAGCTTTCTTT. It encodes CASSQDGLGEAFF.

The rearrangement links TRBV2 to TRBJ2-5; TRBD1 might be the D (5 bases). Trimming left V 4 bases short and J 5 bases short, with 11 bases between. CDR1 and CDR2 (germline): SNHLY, FYNNEI. The CDR3 has 13 residues. The CDR3: CASSGDSVETQYF. CDR3 DNA: TGTGCCAGCAGTGGAGACAGCGTTGAGACCCAGTACTTC.

This chain uses TRBV4-1 with TRBJ1-5; TRBD1 matches 11 bases. The CDR3 covers 18 residues. The V gene's germline CDR1 is MGHRA and CDR2 YSYEKL. Trimming took 1 base from V and 7 from J; bases not matched to a gene: 12. The CDR3 sequence: CASSQAGGQGAQRQPQHF. CDR3 DNA sequence: TGCGCCAGCAGCCAAGCTGGAGGACAGGGGGCGCAAAGACAGCCCCAGCATTTT.

In this sample, this clone turned up once. The CDR3 nucleotides read TGTGCCAGCTCACCCTTGGGACTAGCGGGAACTGGCACAGATACGCAGTATTTT. Translating it yields CASSPLGLAGTGTDTQYF. The V call is TRBV18, the J call TRBJ2-3; 13 bases align to TRBD2. The length of the CDR3 is 18 residues. Germline V CDR1 and CDR2: KGHSH, LQKENI. V was pared by 3 bases and J by 1 base, with 7 bases of the junction left unmatched.

This chain connects TRBV28 to TRBJ2-7; the match to TRBD2 covers 12 bases. The CDR3 contains 15 residues. Germline V gene lookup returns CDR1 MDHEN and CDR2 SYDVKM. The V gene end was trimmed by 5 bases and the J gene end by 3 bases; junction bases not matched to a gene: 5. The CDR3 sequence: CASSRLAGAGYEQYF. Written as DNA, the CDR3 is TGTGCCAGCAGTCGACTAGCGGGAGCCGGCTACGAGCAGTACTTC.

Only one count was recorded for this clone. The chain combines TRBV4-2 with TRBJ2-7, with 10 positions matching TRBD2. The germline V gene encodes CDR1 LGHNA and CDR2 YNFKEQ. The CDR3 covers 16 residues. After removal of 3 bases from V and 3 bases from J, the junction contained 8 bases not matched to a gene. CDR3 in DNA: TGTGCCAGCAGCCATTCTAGCGGGAGTGGGAACTACGAGCAGTACTTC. Translation: CASSHSSGSGNYEQYF.

This chain joins TRBV30 and TRBJ1-2; D is unresolved. The CDR3 runs 12 residues. Per germline, CDR1 GTSNPN and CDR2 SVGIG (reference sequence). V was clipped by 0 bases and J by 6 bases, with 8 bases between them. The CDR3 protein is CAWSVLLHGYTF. Written as DNA, the CDR3 is TGTGCCTGGAGTGTACTACTACATGGCTACACCTTC.

The chain combines TRBV7-9 with TRBJ1-2; D remains ambiguous. CDR1 and CDR2 from the germline V gene are SEHNR and FQNEAQ (reference sequence). Trimming cost V 0 bases and J 6 bases, with 8 bases left between them. The CDR3 has 13 residues. CDR3 amino acids: CASSLADQDGYTF. The CDR3 DNA sequence: TGTGCCAGCAGCTTAGCTGATCAGGATGGCTACACCTTC.

The chain has TRBV7-9 and TRBJ1-5; 8 nucleotides agree with TRBD1. The CDR3 consists of 15 residues. The germline gives CDR1 SEHNR, CDR2 FQNEAQ (reference sequence). With V trimmed by 5 bases and J by 4 bases, 7 bases remained unmatched. As DNA, the CDR3 is TGTGCCAGCAGCCTGGGGACAGGTAAAAATCAGCCCCAGCATTTT. It specifies CASSLGTGKNQPQHF.

V is TRBV5-4 and J is TRBJ2-7, with D perhaps TRBD2 (6 bases). The CDR3 runs 15 residues. Trimming stripped 1 base from V and 2 bases from J, with 13 bases between. In germline, CDR1 is SGHNT, CDR2 YYREEE (reference sequence). This CDR3 reads CASSLTASATYEQYF. The CDR3 coding sequence is TGTGCCAGCAGCTTGACTGCTAGCGCGACCTACGAGCAGTACTTC.

This clone was seen only a few times. The chain's CDR3 is CASSQDRDPSQPQHF. Written as DNA, the CDR3 is TGCGCCAGCAGCCAAGACAGGGATCCTTCTCAGCCCCAGCATTTT. The chain carries TRBV4-3 and TRBJ1-5, with a tentative D call TRBD1 (5 bases). Germline CDR1 reads LGHNA; CDR2 reads YSLEER. Trimming took off 0 bases at V and 6 bases at J, with 12 bases between the two ends. There are 15 residues in the CDR3.

The chain recombines TRBV13 with TRBJ2-5, with 10 bases aligning to TRBD1. CDR1 PRHDT and CDR2 FYEKMQ come from the germline V gene (reference sequence). Trimming cost V 5 bases and J 2 bases; bases outside gene matches: 5. The CDR3 is 15 residues long. DNA of the CDR3: TGTGCCAGCAGCCTTCCGGGACAGGGGCAAGAGACCCAGTACTTC. As protein: CASSLPGQGQETQYF.